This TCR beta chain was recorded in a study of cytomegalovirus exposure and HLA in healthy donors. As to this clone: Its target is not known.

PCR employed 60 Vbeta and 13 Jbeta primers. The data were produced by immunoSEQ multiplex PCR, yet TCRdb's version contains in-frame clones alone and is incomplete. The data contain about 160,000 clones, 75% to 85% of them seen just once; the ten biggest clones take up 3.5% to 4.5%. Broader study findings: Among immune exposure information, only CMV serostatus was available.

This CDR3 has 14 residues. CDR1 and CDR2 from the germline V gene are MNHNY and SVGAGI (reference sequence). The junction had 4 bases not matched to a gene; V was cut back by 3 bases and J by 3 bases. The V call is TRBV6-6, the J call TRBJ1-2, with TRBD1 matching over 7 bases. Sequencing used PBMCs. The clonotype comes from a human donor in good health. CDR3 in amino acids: CASSYGGQHYGYTF. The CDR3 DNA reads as TGTGCCAGCAGTTATGGGGGACAGCACTATGGCTACACCTTC.